This T cell receptor (beta chain) was identified during a study of beta chain features in type 1 diabetes. Study details: Comparable age, gender and cell yields were observed in patients relative to healthy donors. The study, taken as a whole, reports: A potential influence of HLA type upon TCRB rearrangement remained unresolved herein.

For this clone: Antigen: not known.

TCRB transcripts that were expressed got sequenced, as all of the isolated RNA had been reverse transcribed. Assay: immunoSEQ multiplex PCR; the TCRdb copy retains only in-frame clones and omits some. The sample consists of some 150,000 clones, less than 11% of them appearing once. J lost 0 bases, V lost 5 bases, and 6 bases had no gene match. The V gene's germline CDR1 is MDHEN and CDR2 SYDVKM. The CDR3 sequence is 16 residues long. The sequenced sample was naive CD4+ T cells from blood. The clonotype was recovered from a man between 18 and 29 years old in good health. V usage is TRBV28 and J usage is TRBJ2-3; TRBD2 matches 9 bases. The CDR3 loop is CASSIIAGESTDTQYF. CDR3 nucleotide sequence: TGTGCCAGCAGTATAATAGCGGGGGAGAGCACAGATACGCAGTATTTT.